This T cell receptor beta chain originates from a study of shared clonotypes between healthy human individuals. The CDR3 extends over 14 amino acids. Germline CDR1 SGHRS, CDR2 YFSETQ. The V and J ends lost 4 bases and 6 bases, in that order; junction bases with no gene match: 6. Assay execution proceeded at the deep level. Profiling relied on immunoSEQ multiplex PCR, and the TCRdb table lists in-frame clones only, not all of them. This table holds around 450,000 clones, 75% to 85% found once. The V call is TRBV5-1, the J call TRBJ2-7; TRBD1 matches at 11 bases. The TCR sequence derives from a woman aged 40 to 55 in good health. Some clones in this sample may be carry-over from other donors' samples. Sequencing was carried out using PBMCs. DNA of the CDR3: TGCGCCAGCAGCCAAGGACAGGGGGCAGGCGAGCAGTACTTC. It is translated as CASSQGQGAGEQYF.